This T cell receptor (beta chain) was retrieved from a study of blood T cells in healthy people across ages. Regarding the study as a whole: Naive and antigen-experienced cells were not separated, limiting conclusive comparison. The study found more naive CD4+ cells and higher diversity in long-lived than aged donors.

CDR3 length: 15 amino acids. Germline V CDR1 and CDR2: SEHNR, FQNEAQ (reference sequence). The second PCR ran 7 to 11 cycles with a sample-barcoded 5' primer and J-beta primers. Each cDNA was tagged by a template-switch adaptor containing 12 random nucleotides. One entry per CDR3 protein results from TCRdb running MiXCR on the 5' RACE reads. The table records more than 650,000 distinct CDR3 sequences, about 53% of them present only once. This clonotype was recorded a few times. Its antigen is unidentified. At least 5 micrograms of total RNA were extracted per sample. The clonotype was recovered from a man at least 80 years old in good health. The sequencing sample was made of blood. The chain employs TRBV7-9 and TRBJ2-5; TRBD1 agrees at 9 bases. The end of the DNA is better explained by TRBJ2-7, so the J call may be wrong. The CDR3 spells CASSIGGTGYYEQYF. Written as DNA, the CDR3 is TGTGCCAGCAGCATTGGGGGGACAGGGTACTACGAGCAGTACTTC.